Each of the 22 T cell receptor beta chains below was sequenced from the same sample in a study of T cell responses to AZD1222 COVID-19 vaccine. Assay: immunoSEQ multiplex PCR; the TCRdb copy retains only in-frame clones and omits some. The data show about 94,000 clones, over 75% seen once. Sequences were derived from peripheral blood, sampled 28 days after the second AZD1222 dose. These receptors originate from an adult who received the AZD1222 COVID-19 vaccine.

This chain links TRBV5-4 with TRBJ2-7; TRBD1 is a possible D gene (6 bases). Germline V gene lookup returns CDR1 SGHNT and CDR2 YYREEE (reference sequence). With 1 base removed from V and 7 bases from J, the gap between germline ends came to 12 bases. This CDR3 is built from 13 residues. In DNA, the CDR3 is TGTGCCAGCAGCTTGAGACAGGTCGAGGAGCAGTACTTC. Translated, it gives CASSLRQVEEQYF.

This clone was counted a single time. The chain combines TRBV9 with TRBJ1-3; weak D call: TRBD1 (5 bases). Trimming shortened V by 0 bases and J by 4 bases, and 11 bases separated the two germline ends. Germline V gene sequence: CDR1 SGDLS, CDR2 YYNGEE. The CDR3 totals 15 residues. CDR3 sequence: CASSVDQGAGNTIYF. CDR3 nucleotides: TGTGCCAGCAGCGTAGACCAAGGGGCGGGAAACACCATATATTTT.

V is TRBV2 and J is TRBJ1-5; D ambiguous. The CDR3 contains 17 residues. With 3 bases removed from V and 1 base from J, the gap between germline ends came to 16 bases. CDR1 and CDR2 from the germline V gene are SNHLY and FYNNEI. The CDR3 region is CASSDQARSRSNQPQHF. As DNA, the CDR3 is TGTGCCAGCAGTGACCAAGCCCGATCAAGGAGCAATCAGCCCCAGCATTTT.

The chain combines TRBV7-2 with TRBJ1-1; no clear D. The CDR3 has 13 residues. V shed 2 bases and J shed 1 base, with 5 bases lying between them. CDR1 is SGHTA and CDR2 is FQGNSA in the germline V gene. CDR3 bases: TGTGCCAGCAGCTTAACTGGGAACACTGAAGCTTTCTTT. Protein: CASSLTGNTEAFF.

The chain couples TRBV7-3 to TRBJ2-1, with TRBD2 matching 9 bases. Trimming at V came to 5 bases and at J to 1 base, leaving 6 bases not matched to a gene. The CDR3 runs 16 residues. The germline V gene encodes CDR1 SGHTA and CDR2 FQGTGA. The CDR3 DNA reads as TGTGCCAGCAGCCCACTAGCGGGTCATTCCTACAATGAGCAGTTCTTC. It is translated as CASSPLAGHSYNEQFF.

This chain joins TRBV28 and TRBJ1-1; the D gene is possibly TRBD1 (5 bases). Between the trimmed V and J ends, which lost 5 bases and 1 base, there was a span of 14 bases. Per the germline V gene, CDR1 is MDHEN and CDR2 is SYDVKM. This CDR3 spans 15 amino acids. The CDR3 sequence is CASSPDQGRNTEAFF. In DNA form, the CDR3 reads TGTGCCAGCAGTCCTGACCAGGGAAGGAACACTGAAGCTTTCTTT.

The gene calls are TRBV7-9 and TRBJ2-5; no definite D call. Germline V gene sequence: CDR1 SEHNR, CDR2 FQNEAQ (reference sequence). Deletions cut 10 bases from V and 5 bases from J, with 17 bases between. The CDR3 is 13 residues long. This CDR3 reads CATMKGPTETQYF. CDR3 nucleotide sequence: TGTGCCACCATGAAGGGTCCAACGGAGACCCAGTACTTC. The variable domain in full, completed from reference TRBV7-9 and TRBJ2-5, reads DTGVSQNPRHKITKRGQNVTFRCDPISEHNRLYWYRQTLGQGPEFLTYFQNEAQLEKSRLLSDRFSAERPKGSFSTLEIQRTEQGDSAMYLCATMKGPTETQYFGPGTRLLVL.

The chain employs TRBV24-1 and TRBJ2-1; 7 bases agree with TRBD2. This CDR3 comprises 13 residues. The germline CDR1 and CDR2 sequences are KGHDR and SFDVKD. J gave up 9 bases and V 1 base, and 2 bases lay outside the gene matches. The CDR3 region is CATSDLGGSEQFF. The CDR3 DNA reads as TGTGCCACCAGTGATTTAGGCGGGAGTGAGCAGTTCTTC.

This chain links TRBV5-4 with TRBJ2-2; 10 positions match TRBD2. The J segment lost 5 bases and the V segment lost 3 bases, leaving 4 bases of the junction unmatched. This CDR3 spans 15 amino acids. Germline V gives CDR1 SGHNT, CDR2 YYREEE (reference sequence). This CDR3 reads CASSSSGGATGELFF. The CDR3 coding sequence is TGTGCCAGCAGCTCCAGCGGGGGGGCAACCGGGGAGCTGTTTTTT. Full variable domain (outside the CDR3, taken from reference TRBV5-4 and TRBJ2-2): ETGVTQSPTHLIKTRGQQVTLRCSSQSGHNTVSWYQQALGQGPQFIFQYYREEENGRGNFPPRFSGLQFPNYSSELNVNALELDDSALYLCASSSSGGATGELFFGEGSRLTVL.

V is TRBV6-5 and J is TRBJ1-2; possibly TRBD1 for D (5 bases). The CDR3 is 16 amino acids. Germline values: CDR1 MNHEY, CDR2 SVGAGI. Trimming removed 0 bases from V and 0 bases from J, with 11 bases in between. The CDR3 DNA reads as TGTGCCAGCAGTTACTCCCCCGGGACTTCTAACTATGGCTACACCTTC. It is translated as CASSYSPGTSNYGYTF.

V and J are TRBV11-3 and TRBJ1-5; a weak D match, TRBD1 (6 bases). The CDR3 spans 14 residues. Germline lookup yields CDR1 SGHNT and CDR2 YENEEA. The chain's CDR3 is CAPLREGEDQPQHF. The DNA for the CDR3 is TGTGCTCCTCTAAGGGAGGGGGAGGATCAGCCCCAGCATTTT.

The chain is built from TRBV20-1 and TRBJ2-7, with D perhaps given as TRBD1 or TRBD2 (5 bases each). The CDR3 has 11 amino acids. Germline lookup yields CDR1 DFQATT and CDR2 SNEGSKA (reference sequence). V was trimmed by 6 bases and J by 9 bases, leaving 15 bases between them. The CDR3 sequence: CSAEGPRWQYF. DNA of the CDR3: TGCAGTGCAGAGGGACCTCGGTGGCAGTACTTC.

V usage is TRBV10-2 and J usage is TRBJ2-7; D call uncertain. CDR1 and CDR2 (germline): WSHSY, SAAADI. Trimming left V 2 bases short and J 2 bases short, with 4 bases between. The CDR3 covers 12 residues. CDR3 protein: CASSEVTYEQYF. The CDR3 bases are TGCGCCAGCAGTGAGGTCACCTACGAGCAGTACTTC.

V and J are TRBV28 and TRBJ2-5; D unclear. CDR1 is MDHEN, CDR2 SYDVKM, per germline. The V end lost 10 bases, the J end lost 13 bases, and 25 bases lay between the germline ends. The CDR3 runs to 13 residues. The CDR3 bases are TGTGCCACAACAGTTTCCAGGCCCAGGAGCGTGTACTTC. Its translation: CATTVSRPRSVYF.

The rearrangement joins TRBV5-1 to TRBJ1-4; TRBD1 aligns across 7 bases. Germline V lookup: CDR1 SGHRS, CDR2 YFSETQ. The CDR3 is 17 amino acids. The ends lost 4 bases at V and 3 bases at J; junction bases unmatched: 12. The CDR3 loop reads CASSAQGSGVSNEKLFF. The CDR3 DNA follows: TGCGCCAGCAGCGCACAGGGGTCCGGGGTGTCTAATGAAAAACTGTTTTTT.

The CDR3 loop is CASSKRGDSTGELFF. CDR3 nucleotides: TGTGCCAGCAGCAAACGGGGGGATAGCACCGGGGAGCTGTTTTTT. The chain links TRBV7-2 to TRBJ2-2; TRBD2 aligns across 7 bases. Per the germline V gene, CDR1 is SGHTA and CDR2 is FQGNSA. The CDR3 loop spans 15 amino acids. Losses at the gene ends were 5 bases for V and 4 bases for J; bases not matched to a gene: 7.

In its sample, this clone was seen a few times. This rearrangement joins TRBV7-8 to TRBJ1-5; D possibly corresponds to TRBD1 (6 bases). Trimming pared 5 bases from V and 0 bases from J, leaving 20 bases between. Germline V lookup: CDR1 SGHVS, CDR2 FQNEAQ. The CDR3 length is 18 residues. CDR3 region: CASSPGTWSTFSNQPQHF. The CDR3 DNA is TGTGCCAGCAGCCCCGGGACATGGAGCACCTTTAGCAATCAGCCCCAGCATTTT.

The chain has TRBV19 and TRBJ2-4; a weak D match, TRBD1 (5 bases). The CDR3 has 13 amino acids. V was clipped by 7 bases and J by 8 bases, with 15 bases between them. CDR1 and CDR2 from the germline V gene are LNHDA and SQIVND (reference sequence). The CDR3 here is CASMPAQGYIQYF. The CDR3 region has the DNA TGTGCCAGTATGCCCGCCCAGGGTTACATTCAGTACTTC.

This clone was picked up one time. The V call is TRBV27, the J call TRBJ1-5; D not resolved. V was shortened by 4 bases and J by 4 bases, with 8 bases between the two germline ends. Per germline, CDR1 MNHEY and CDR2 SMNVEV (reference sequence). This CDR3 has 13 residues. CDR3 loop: CASSSTWNQPQHF. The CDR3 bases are TGTGCCAGCAGTTCGACATGGAATCAGCCCCAGCATTTT.

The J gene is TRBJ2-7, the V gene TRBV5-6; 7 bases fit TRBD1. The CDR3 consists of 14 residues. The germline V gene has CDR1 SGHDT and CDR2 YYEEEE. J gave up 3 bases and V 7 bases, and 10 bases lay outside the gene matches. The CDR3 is CASSPGTEYYEQYF. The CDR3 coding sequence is TGTGCCAGCTCCCCCGGGACAGAATACTACGAGCAGTACTTC.

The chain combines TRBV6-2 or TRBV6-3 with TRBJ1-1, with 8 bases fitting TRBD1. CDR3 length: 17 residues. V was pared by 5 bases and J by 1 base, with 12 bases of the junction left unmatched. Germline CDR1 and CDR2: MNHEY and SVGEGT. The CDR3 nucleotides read TGTGCCAGCAGTCGCGGACAGGGACTTTTTTGGAACACTGAAGCTTTCTTT. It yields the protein CASSRGQGLFWNTEAFF.

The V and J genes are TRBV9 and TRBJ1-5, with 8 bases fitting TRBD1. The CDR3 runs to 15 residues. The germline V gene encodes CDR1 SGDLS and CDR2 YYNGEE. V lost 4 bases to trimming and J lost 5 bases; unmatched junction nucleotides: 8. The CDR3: CASSSGQGRDQPQHF. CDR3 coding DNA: TGTGCCAGCAGCTCCGGACAGGGTCGGGATCAGCCCCAGCATTTT.